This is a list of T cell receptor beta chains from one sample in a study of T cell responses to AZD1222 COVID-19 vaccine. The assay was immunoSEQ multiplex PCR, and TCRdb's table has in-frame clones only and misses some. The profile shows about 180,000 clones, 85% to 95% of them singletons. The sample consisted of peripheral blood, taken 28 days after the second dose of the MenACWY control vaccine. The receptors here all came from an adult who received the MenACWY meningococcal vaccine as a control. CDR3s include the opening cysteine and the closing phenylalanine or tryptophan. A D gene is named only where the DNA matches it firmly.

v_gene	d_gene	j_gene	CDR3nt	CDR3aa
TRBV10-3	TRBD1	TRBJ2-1	TGTGCCATCAGTGGTAAAGAACAGGGGAAGAATGAGCAGTTCTTC	CAISGKEQGKNEQFF
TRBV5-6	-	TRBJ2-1	TGTGCCAGCAGCTTGGAACGGTTCAAGGATGAGCAGTTCTTC	CASSLERFKDEQFF
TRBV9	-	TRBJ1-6	TGTGCCAGCAGCGTATCAGGGTACTCACCCCTCCACTTT	CASSVSGYSPLHF
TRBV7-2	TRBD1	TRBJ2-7	TGTGCCAGCAGCATACAGGGGGCCTACGAGCAGTACTTC	CASSIQGAYEQYF
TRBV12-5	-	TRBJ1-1	TGTGCTAGTGGTTTGCCACTCGGCCCGATGAACACTGAAGCTTTCTTT	CASGLPLGPMNTEAFF
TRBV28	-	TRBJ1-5	TGTGCCAGCAGTTCAATACGGTCCTTCTACCGGGCCCATAGCAATCAGCCCCAGCATTTT	CASSSIRSFYRAHSNQPQHF
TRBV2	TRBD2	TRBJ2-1	TGTGCCAGCAGCGAACTAGCGGGGGGTTACAATGAGCAGTTCTTC	CASSELAGGYNEQFF
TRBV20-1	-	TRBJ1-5	TGCAGTGCTAGTGGGGTCAGGAATCAGCCCCAGCATTTT	CSASGVRNQPQHF
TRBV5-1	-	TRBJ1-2	TGCGCCAGCAGCTCGGGCGGGACCGTCAGCTACACCTTC	CASSSGGTVSYTF
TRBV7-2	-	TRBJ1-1	TGTGCCAGCAGCTCTGGTACTGAAGCTTTCTTT	CASSSGTEAFF
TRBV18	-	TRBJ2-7	TGTGCCAGCTCACCAAACGCACGCTCCTACGAGCAGTACTTC	CASSPNARSYEQYF
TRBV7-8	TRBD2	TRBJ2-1	TGTGCCAGCAGCTTAAGGACTAGCGGGGCCTACAATGAGCAGTTCTTC	CASSLRTSGAYNEQFF
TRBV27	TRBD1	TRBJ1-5	TGTGCCAGCAGTTTCAGGGGGCACAATCAGCCCCAGCATTTT	CASSFRGHNQPQHF
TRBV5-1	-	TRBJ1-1	TGCGCCAGCAGCATGAGGAGTATTATGACTGAAGCTTTCTTT	CASSMRSIMTEAFF
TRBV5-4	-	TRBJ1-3	TGTGCCAGCAGCTTTGATCCAGCTGGATCTGGAAACACCATATATTTT	CASSFDPAGSGNTIYF
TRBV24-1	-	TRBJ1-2	TGTGCCACCAGTGATTTGTGGGGTGTTTGGGGCTACACCTTC	CATSDLWGVWGYTF
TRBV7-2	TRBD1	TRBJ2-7	TGTGCCAGCAGCTTAGCGGGACAGAACCAATACGAGCAGTACTTC	CASSLAGQNQYEQYF
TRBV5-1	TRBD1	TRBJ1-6	TGCGCCAGCAGCCCCCAGGGACAGAATAATTCACCCCTCCACTTT	CASSPQGQNNSPLHF